The source of this T cell receptor beta chain is a study of blood T cell repertoires in COVID-19. About the study: Acute and convalescent COVID-19 samples came from the United States, Italy and Spain.

As originally analysed: How many nucleated cells were present was estimated from reference gene primer amplification. Here immunoSEQ multiplex PCR was the method, and the copy in TCRdb shows in-frame clones only, minus some. From that table come the V and J calls and clone size; the DNA was used to work out D and trimming. Among a few hundred thousand clones listed, 85% were seen once. With 3 bases clipped from V and 3 bases from J, the junction kept 4 bases outside the gene matches. Germline-derived CDR1 and CDR2 are SGHTA and FQGNSA. CDR3 length equals 16 residues. In assigning cohorts, the study relied on participant-reported clinical history. Cohort 3 recovered donors had two negative PCRs, clearance, or symptom resolution.

This sequence was found in a woman aged 50 to 65 who had recovered from COVID-19. Sequencing was carried out using PBMCs or T cells enriched from blood (not recorded which). The chain recombines TRBV7-2 with TRBJ2-7, with TRBD2 matching 14 bases. The CDR3 DNA follows: TGTGCCAGCAGCTTGGGACTAGCGGGAGCAGGCTACGAGCAGTACTTC. This encodes CASSLGLAGAGYEQYF.